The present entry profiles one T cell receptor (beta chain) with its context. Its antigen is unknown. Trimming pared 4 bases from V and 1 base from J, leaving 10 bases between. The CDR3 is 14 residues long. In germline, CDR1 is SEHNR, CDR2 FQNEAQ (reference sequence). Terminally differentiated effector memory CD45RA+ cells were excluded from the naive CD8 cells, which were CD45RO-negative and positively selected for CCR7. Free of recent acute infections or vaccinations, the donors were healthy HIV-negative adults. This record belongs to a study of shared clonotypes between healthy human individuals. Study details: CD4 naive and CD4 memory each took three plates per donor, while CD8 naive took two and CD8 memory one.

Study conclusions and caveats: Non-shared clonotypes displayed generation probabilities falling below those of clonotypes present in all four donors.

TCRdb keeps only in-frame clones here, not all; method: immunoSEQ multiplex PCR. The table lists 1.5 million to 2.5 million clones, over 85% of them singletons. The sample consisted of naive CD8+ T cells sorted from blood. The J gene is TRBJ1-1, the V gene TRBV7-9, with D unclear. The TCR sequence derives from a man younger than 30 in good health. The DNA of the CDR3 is TGTGCCAGCAGCTCGTGGCAGAAGAACACTGAAGCTTTCTTT. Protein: CASSSWQKNTEAFF.